This TCR beta chain was documented in a study of blood T cells in healthy people across ages. A second PCR, run for about 7 to 11 cycles, used a sample-barcoded 5' primer plus a J-beta primer mix. TCRdb used MiXCR to reprocess the 5' RACE reads, holding one entry per CDR3 protein. The data contain about 1.8 million distinct CDR3 sequences, about 50% of them singletons. Findings of the study overall: In these data, TCR beta diversity tracked strongly with naive T cell percentage.

Comments on this clonotype: Its antigen remains unknown.

Collection of 8.5 to 10 milliliters of peripheral blood was performed for each donor. No fewer than 7 million PBMCs went into each sample. Germline CDR1 is LGHNA and CDR2 is YSLEER. V shed 2 bases and J 6 bases; nucleotides not matched to a gene: 5. The CDR3 covers 15 residues. This sequence joins TRBV4-3 and TRBJ1-4, with 8 bases matching TRBD1. The sample taken for sequencing was blood. The sequence was collected from a woman between 40 and 50 years old in good health. CDR3 nucleotide sequence: TGCGCCAGCAGCCAACGGACAGGGTTGGATGAAAAACTGTTTTTT. Encoded protein: CASSQRTGLDEKLFF.